The sequence of this T cell receptor (beta chain) was determined in a study of T-cell reconstitution after alpha-beta-depleted transplantation in children. Study observations and caveats: After one year, T-cell counts and TCRbeta diversity mostly came from new T cells.

Unique molecular identifiers featured in how the TCRbeta library was prepared. TCRdb reprocessed the PCR reads with MiXCR, giving one entry per CDR3 protein. The table records fewer than 350,000 distinct CDR3 sequences, roughly 10% of them present only once. There are many counts of this clonotype. No antigen is known for it. The CDR3 length is 12 residues. V gave up 1 base and J gave up 6 bases, with 7 bases separating them. Germline CDR1 is SGHTS and CDR2 is YDEGEE. The input for sequencing was peripheral blood, taken 180 days after TCRalphabeta/CD19-depleted stem cell transplant. The chain links TRBV5-8 to TRBJ1-1; D is unclear. The receptor was isolated from a male patient between 2 and 9 years old who had a stem cell transplant for chronic granulomatous disease, so the T cells may come from the graft donor. DNA of the CDR3: TGTGCCAGCAGCTTGAAAGGAGCTGAAGCTTTCTTT. It specifies CASSLKGAEAFF.